These 10 T cell receptor beta chains came from one sample sequenced in a study of cytomegalovirus exposure and HLA in healthy donors. PCR primers comprised 60 Vbeta and 13 Jbeta primers. Clones were read by immunoSEQ multiplex PCR, and TCRdb kept only the in-frame ones, dropping some. The sample totals about 160,000 clones. Material: PBMCs. These receptors all come from an older woman in good health and CMV-seronegative.

V is TRBV9 and J is TRBJ2-2, with D tentatively TRBD2 (6 bases). CDR3 length: 18 residues. V was cut by 0 bases and J by 0 bases, with 15 bases left in between. Germline lookup yields CDR1 SGDLS and CDR2 YYNGEE. CDR3 protein: CASSVGPILATNTGELFF. DNA for the CDR3: TGTGCCAGCAGCGTAGGCCCTATCCTAGCGACGAACACCGGGGAGCTGTTTTTT.

The chain joins TRBV14 to TRBJ2-1; possibly TRBD2 for D (6 bases). V was shortened by 1 base and J by 2 bases, with 15 bases between the two germline ends. CDR3 size: 17 residues. Germline CDR1 and CDR2: SGHDN and FVKESK. The CDR3 DNA follows: TGTGCCAGCAGCCAAGTGAGCGGAGGGGTCCCCTACAATGAGCAGTTCTTC. Translated: CASSQVSGGVPYNEQFF.

DNA for the CDR3: TGTGCCAGCAGTGAGTGGGCAGATACTAATGAAAAACTGTTTTTT. Translating it yields CASSEWADTNEKLFF. The chain uses TRBV2 and TRBJ1-4, with D unresolved. V lost 3 bases to trimming and J lost 2 bases, with 10 bases between them. CDR1 is SNHLY and CDR2 is FYNNEI in the germline V gene. The CDR3 extends over 15 amino acids.

The V and J genes are TRBV6-6 and TRBJ2-2, with 7 positions matching TRBD2. With V trimmed by 2 bases and J by 2 bases, 5 bases remained unmatched. The germline V gene has CDR1 MNHNY and CDR2 SVGAGI (reference sequence). The CDR3 length is 16 residues. The CDR3: CASSYDTSDNTGELFF. DNA for the CDR3: TGTGCCAGCAGTTACGACACTAGCGATAACACCGGGGAGCTGTTTTTT.

The gene calls are TRBV5-3 and TRBJ1-6, with a possible D match to TRBD1 (5 bases). Being an ORF, TRBV5-3 has a function that is uncertain. V shed 10 bases and J shed 5 bases, with 25 bases lying between them. The CDR3 is 17 residues long. CDR3 protein: CAQSRAGTRWNNSPLHF. The CDR3 DNA reads as TGTGCCCAAAGCAGGGCGGGAACCCGGTGGAATAATTCACCCCTCCACTTT.

The chain links TRBV7-9 to TRBJ2-7; TRBD2 is a possible D gene (5 bases). Per germline, CDR1 SEHNR and CDR2 FQNEAQ (reference sequence). The V gene lost 10 bases and the J gene lost 4 bases, with 14 bases spanning the gap. The CDR3 is 12 residues long. The CDR3 protein is CATDDGGYEQYF. In DNA, the CDR3 is TGTGCCACCGACGATGGAGGTTACGAGCAGTACTTC.

The chain is built from TRBV11-2 and TRBJ2-1; TRBD1 aligns across 8 bases. V shed 2 bases and J 1 base; nucleotides not matched to a gene: 1. The germline V gene has CDR1 SGHAT and CDR2 FQNNGV. This CDR3 is built from 15 residues. The chain's CDR3 is CASSLRTGSYNEQFF. The CDR3 bases are TGTGCCAGCAGCTTACGGACAGGGTCCTACAATGAGCAGTTCTTC.

This chain connects TRBV4-2 to TRBJ2-2; 13 bases agree with TRBD2. Germline trimming cut 2 bases from V and 7 bases from J; bases unmatched to any gene: 10. This CDR3 has 18 amino acids. CDR1 is LGHNA and CDR2 is YNFKEQ in the germline V gene. CDR3 sequence (DNA): TGTGCCAGCAGCCAACCCGGACTAGCGGGAGTTTTAGGCGGGGAGCTGTTTTTT. Translated, it gives CASSQPGLAGVLGGELFF.

The rearrangement joins TRBV14 to TRBJ2-1, with D hard to call. Germline-derived CDR1 and CDR2 are SGHDN and FVKESK. Between the trimmed V and J ends, which lost 5 bases and 0 bases, there was a span of 14 bases. The CDR3 covers 16 residues. CDR3 protein: CASSLYPSSSYNEQFF. The CDR3, as DNA: TGTGCCAGCAGCTTATACCCGTCGAGCTCCTACAATGAGCAGTTCTTC.

The chain has TRBV4-3 and TRBJ1-5, with D perhaps matching TRBD1 (6 bases). Germline V gene data show CDR1 as LGHNA and CDR2 as YSLEER. This CDR3 has 17 residues. V was cut by 5 bases and J by 6 bases, with 23 bases left in between. CDR3 bases: TGCGCCAGCAGCGAAGCTAGGGTGGGGGCCGCTCGTCAGCCCCAGCATTTT. Its translation: CASSEARVGAARQPQHF.